One sample yielded the 6 T cell receptor beta chains listed below, sequenced in a study of T cells in Graves' hyperthyroidism and ophthalmopathy. The source material, RNA transcripts, was used to amplify TCR beta CDR3 regions. A first-round RT-PCR of the TCR CDR3 used the HTBI primer set. Via MiXCR, TCRdb re-called the multiplex PCR reads, giving one row per CDR3 protein. Counted here are 500,000 or so distinct CDR3 sequences, roughly a sixth occurring once; the ten biggest clones make up approximately 15%. Sequencing was performed on blood. These receptors were collected from a woman aged 18-35 years with Graves' ophthalmopathy.

The V call is TRBV25-1, the J call TRBJ1-1; no clear D gene. CDR1 and CDR2 from the germline V gene are MGHDK and SYGVNS. Trimming left V 2 bases short and J 7 bases short, with 8 bases between. This CDR3 is 12 amino acids long. The CDR3: CASSERSDEAFF. DNA of the CDR3: TGTGCCAGCAGTGAAAGATCGGATGAAGCTTTCTTT.

This clonotype has more than one count but fewer than ten. The chain combines TRBV13 with TRBJ2-1, with D hard to call. V was trimmed by 4 bases and J by 0 bases, leaving 16 bases between them. Germline V gives CDR1 PRHDT, CDR2 FYEKMQ (reference sequence). CDR3 size: 17 residues. The CDR3 sequence: CASSSALSLSSYNEQFF. CDR3 sequence (DNA): TGTGCCAGCAGCTCAGCTCTGTCCTTGAGCTCCTACAATGAGCAGTTCTTC.

The V call is TRBV27, the J call TRBJ2-3; D ambiguous. The V end lost 5 bases, the J end lost 2 bases, and 11 bases lay between the germline ends. Germline V gene data show CDR1 as MNHEY and CDR2 as SMNVEV (reference sequence). CDR3 length: 14 residues. The CDR3 loop is CASSLRTLTDTQYF. In DNA form, the CDR3 reads TGTGCCAGCAGTCTTCGGACGCTCACAGATACGCAGTATTTT.

This clonotype appeared a few times. V and J are TRBV20-1 and TRBJ1-3; weak D call: TRBD1 (6 bases). The germline V and J ends were trimmed by 3 bases and 4 bases, with 10 bases remaining between them. The CDR3 covers 13 residues. Germline-derived CDR1 and CDR2 are DFQATT and SNEGSKA (reference sequence). The CDR3 sequence: CSARGGLGNTIYF. Here the CDR3 DNA reads TGCAGTGCTAGGGGGGGGCTAGGAAACACCATATATTTT.

This clonotype was detected ten times or more. V and J are TRBV11-1 and TRBJ2-5; the D is unclear. Germline V CDR1 and CDR2: SGHAT, FQDESV (reference sequence). V was cut by 0 bases and J by 3 bases, with 11 bases left in between. There are 15 residues in the CDR3. The CDR3 sequence: CASSLAIAPKETQYF. The CDR3 DNA reads as TGTGCCAGCAGCTTAGCGATTGCTCCCAAAGAGACCCAGTACTTC.

This chain links TRBV20-1 with TRBJ1-2; D call uncertain. Germline V CDR1 and CDR2: DFQATT, SNEGSKA (reference sequence). V gave up 3 bases and J gave up 7 bases, with 9 bases separating them. This CDR3 contains 11 residues. CDR3 coding DNA: TGCAGTGCTAGTCGCCGGGGTGGCTACACCTTC. Protein: CSASRRGGYTF.